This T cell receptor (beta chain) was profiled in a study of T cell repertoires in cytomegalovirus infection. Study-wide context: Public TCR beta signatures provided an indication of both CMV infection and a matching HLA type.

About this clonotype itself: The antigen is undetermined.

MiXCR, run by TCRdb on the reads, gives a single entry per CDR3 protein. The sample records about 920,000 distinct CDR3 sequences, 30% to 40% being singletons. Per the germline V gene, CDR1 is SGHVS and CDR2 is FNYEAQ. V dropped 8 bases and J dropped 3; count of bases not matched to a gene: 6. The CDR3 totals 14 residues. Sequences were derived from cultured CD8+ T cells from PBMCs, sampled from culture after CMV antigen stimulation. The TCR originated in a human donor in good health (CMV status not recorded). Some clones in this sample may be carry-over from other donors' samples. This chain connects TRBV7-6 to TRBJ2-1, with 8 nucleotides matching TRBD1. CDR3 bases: TGTGCCAGCCAAGCGACAGGGGTCTACAATGAGCAGTTCTTC. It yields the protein CASQATGVYNEQFF.